This T cell receptor beta chain was sequenced in a study of T cell responses to AZD1222 COVID-19 vaccine. Study-level background: Pooling of second doses given at about 4 or about 12 weeks was done.

General study results and limits: Only a handful of AZD1222 recipients tested seropositive at baseline.

Clones were read by immunoSEQ multiplex PCR, and TCRdb kept only the in-frame ones, dropping some. Of under 150,000 clones in the sample, roughly nine tenths were seen once. The CDR3 is made up of 11 amino acids. Germline-derived CDR1 and CDR2 are GTSNPN and SVGIG (reference sequence). V lost 5 bases to trimming and J lost 3 bases, with 8 bases between them. Comment on this clone: Its specificity is not known.

This specimen was peripheral blood, taken on day 0 of AZD1222 vaccination. The chain links TRBV30 to TRBJ2-7; D gene ambiguous. This clonotype was sampled from an adult in good health. The DNA of the CDR3 is TGTGCCTGGGATCAAGGCTACGAGCAGTACTTC. Its protein is CAWDQGYEQYF.